This TCR beta chain appears in the sequencing data of a study of post-analysis software for immune sequencing data. The study's findings and limits: Five or six TRBV segments, including TRBV5-6, TRBV5-1 and TRBV20-1, were more frequent in patients than controls. Among multiple sclerosis patients, normalized Chao1 diversity was significantly below that of controls.

The V gene's germline CDR1 is SGHRS and CDR2 YFSETQ. Trimming shortened V by 5 bases and J by 9 bases, and 17 bases separated the two germline ends. The CDR3 runs 13 residues. Concerning this clonotype itself: Its antigen is currently unknown. This may arise from a read error, as a much more abundant clone is one base away.

Unique molecular identifiers were carried by the TCR beta cDNA libraries. TCRdb called the PCR reads again in MiXCR, with one record for every CDR3 protein. There are a few hundred thousand distinct CDR3 sequences in the sample; 30% to 45% occur only once, and 4% to 5.5% lies in the top ten. Material for sequencing was blood. This chain links TRBV5-1 with TRBJ2-5; TRBD2 might be the D (6 bases). The sequence was collected from a girl aged 10-17 years with multiple sclerosis. This chain's CDR3 is CASRSGAGEAQYF. The CDR3 coding sequence is TGCGCCAGCAGGTCTGGGGCTGGGGAGGCCCAGTACTTC.